The present T cell receptor beta chain was sequenced within a study of T cell repertoires in cytomegalovirus infection. Overall study context: HLA-B-restricted CMV epitopes that are well studied were used alongside recently identified HLA-C-restricted ones. A matching HLA type, together with CMV infection, was signaled by public TCR beta signatures.

Broader study findings: Across the ex vivo response, the dominant clonotypes were HLA-C-restricted CMV-specific TCR beta clonotypes. CMV carriers having the relevant HLA were flagged by cumulative public TCR beta family frequency.

Worth noting for this clonotype: Antigen unknown.

TCRdb re-called the reads through MiXCR, storing one row per CDR3 protein. Of some 800,000 distinct CDR3 sequences detected, approximately 32% appear once; the ten largest clones hold about an eighth. This TCR derives from a human donor in good health (CMV status not recorded). Some clones in this sample may be carry-over from other donors' samples. Sequencing was performed on cultured CD8+ T cells from PBMCs, taken from culture after CMV antigen stimulation.

The CDR3 loop is CASRNHRDTEAFF. As DNA, the CDR3 is TGTGCCAGCAGAAACCACAGAGACACTGAAGCTTTCTTT. The chain is built from TRBV7-6 and TRBJ1-1; D unclear. Germline V gene lookup returns CDR1 SGHVS and CDR2 FNYEAQ. This CDR3 is built from 13 residues. Between the trimmed V and J ends, which lost 6 bases and 3 bases, there was a span of 11 bases.